This record covers a single T cell receptor beta chain. Per the original data handling: How many nucleated cells were present was estimated from reference gene primer amplification. Profiling relied on immunoSEQ multiplex PCR, and the TCRdb table lists in-frame clones only, not all of them. The DNA was the basis for D and trimming; V, J and clone size are from that table. Among about 180,000 clones listed, approximately 85% were seen once. The length of the CDR3 is 13 residues. V was pared by 1 base and J by 5 bases, with 0 bases of the junction left unmatched. Germline CDR1 reads SGHVS; CDR2 reads FQNEAQ. This specimen belongs to a study of blood T cell repertoires in COVID-19. Whole-study context: Spain, Italy and the United States supplied samples that represented acute and convalescent COVID-19. PBMCs, B-cell-depleted T cells, or T cells were the source of the cDNA or gDNA that made up the material.

J is TRBJ1-2 and V is TRBV7-8; 8 bases agree with TRBD1. Sequences were obtained from peripheral blood. This TCR derives from a man aged 55 to 70 with acute or convalescent COVID-19. The CDR3 DNA reads as TGTGCCAGCAGCTTAGGACAGGGGTATGGCTACACCTTC. Its translation is CASSLGQGYGYTF.